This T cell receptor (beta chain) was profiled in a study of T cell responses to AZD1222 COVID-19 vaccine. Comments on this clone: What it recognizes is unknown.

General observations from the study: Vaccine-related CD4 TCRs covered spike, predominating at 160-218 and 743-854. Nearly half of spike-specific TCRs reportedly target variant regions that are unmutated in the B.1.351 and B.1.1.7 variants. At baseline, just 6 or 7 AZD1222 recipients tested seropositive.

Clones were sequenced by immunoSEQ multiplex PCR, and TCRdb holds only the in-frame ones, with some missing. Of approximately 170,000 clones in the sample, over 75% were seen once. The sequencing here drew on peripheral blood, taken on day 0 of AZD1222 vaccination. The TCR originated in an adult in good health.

Here the CDR3 DNA reads TGTGCCAGCAGTTACTCCCGGGGCTCCTACAATGAGCAGTTCTTC. Residues: CASSYSRGSYNEQFF. J is TRBJ2-1 and V is TRBV6-5; a possible D gene is TRBD2 (5 bases). The CDR3 loop spans 15 amino acids. Per the germline V gene, CDR1 is MNHEY and CDR2 is SVGAGI. Trimming shortened V by 0 bases and J by 0 bases, and 6 bases separated the two germline ends.